This T cell receptor (beta chain) was captured by sequencing in a study of blood T cell repertoires in COVID-19. Study-level information: The samples span acute and convalescent COVID-19 from the United States, Italy and Spain.

Profiled with immunoSEQ multiplex PCR; TCRdb holds only in-frame clones, not every one. The data contain under 200,000 clones, around four fifths of them seen just once; the ten biggest clones take up 6% to 7.5%. CDR3 length: 14 residues. Per the germline V gene, CDR1 is LNHDA and CDR2 is SQIVND (reference sequence). With 3 bases removed from V and 3 bases from J, the gap between germline ends came to 6 bases. The receptor's source is a man aged 65-85 years with active or convalescent COVID-19. This chain links TRBV19 with TRBJ1-6, with D unresolved. The sample comprised peripheral blood. The CDR3 region is CASSIKLYNSPLHF. The CDR3 region has the DNA TGTGCCAGTAGTATCAAGCTCTATAATTCACCCCTCCACTTT.